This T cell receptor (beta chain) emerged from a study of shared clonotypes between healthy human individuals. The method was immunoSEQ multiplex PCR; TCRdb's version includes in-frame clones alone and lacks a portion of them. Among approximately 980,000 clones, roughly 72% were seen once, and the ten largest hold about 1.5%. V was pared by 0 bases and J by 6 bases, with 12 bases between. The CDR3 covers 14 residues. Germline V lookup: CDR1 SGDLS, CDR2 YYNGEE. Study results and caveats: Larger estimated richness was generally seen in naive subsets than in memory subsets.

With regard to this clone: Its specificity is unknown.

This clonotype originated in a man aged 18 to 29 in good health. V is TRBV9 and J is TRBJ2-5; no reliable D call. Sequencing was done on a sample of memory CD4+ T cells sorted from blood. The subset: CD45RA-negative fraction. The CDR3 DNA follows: TGTGCCAGCAGCGTAGGGTCTGGGATCCAGACCCAGTACTTC. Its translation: CASSVGSGIQTQYF.